The rows below give T cell receptor beta chains drawn from one sample of a study of shared clonotypes between healthy human individuals. The assay was immunoSEQ multiplex PCR, and TCRdb's table has in-frame clones only and misses some. The repertoire has about 2.1 million clones, roughly 95% of them found once; the top ten carry more than 1.5%. Input material: naive CD8+ T cells from PBMCs. All receptors derive from a man between 18 and 29 years old in good health. Some clones in this sample may be carry-over from other donors' samples. The CDR3 runs from the conserved cysteine through the conserved F or W. A D gene is named only where the DNA matches it firmly. Clone size is stated in some rows and not others, as once, few, many or a class when expanded.

V gene,clone size,J gene,D gene,CDR3 DNA,CDR3 protein
TRBV28,.,TRBJ2-7,TRBD1,TGTGCCAGCAGTTGGGCGGACAGGGGCTCAGACGAGCAGTACTTC,CASSWADRGSDEQYF
TRBV2,once,TRBJ2-7,TRBD2,TGTGCCAGTTTAGCGGGAGCCCCCTACGAGCAGTACTTC,CASLAGAPYEQYF
TRBV2,.,TRBJ2-1,TRBD2,TGTGCCAGCAGTGATCTGTCTAGCGGGAGGACCTTACGGTCTAGGAATGAGCAGTTCTTC,CASSDLSSGRTLRSRNEQFF
TRBV29-1,.,TRBJ1-4,TRBD1,TGCAGCGTTGTTACCGGACAGGGGTCTGAAAAACTGTTTTTT,CSVVTGQGSEKLFF
TRBV27,.,TRBJ2-7,TRBD2,TGTGCCAGCAGTCTCAGCGGGAGTATCTACGAGCAGTACTTC,CASSLSGSIYEQYF
TRBV27,.,TRBJ2-1,.,TGTGCCAGCAGTTTATGGGGACTCCAAACGAGGCAGGAGCAGTTCTTC,CASSLWGLQTRQEQFF
TRBV27,.,TRBJ2-7,.,TGTGCCAGCAGCACGGGAGCAGGACAGATATCCTACGAGCAGTACTTC,CASSTGAGQISYEQYF
TRBV11-2,.,TRBJ2-2,.,TGTGCCAGCAGCTTACTAGCAGACACCGGGGAGCTGTTTTTT,CASSLLADTGELFF
TRBV5-6,once,TRBJ2-1,TRBD2,TGTGCCAGCAGCTTGAGGGCTAGCGGGAGTTACAATGAGCAGTTCTTC,CASSLRASGSYNEQFF
TRBV6-1,.,TRBJ2-1,.,TGTGCCAGCAGTGAAGCCTTGGCGACATACTACGGGCAGTTCTTC,CASSEALATYYGQFF